These 5 T cell receptor beta chains came from one sample sequenced in a study of cytomegalovirus exposure and HLA in healthy donors. The PCR had 60 Vbeta and 13 Jbeta primers. TCRdb keeps only in-frame clones here, not all; method: immunoSEQ multiplex PCR. Of roughly 180,000 clones listed, around 72% are singletons. Sequencing input: PBMCs. The receptors derive from a female donor in good health and CMV-seronegative.

The rearrangement links TRBV7-9 to TRBJ1-1; weak D call: TRBD1 (6 bases). Germline lookup yields CDR1 SEHNR and CDR2 FQNEAQ (reference sequence). Trimming took 5 bases from V and 3 from J, leaving 19 bases between them. The CDR3 loop spans 16 amino acids. CDR3 amino acids: CASSLPAGRGDTEAFF. Written as DNA, the CDR3 is TGTGCCAGCAGCCTCCCCGCAGGCAGGGGAGACACTGAAGCTTTCTTT.

This chain uses TRBV4-1 with TRBJ2-7; TRBD2 matches 9 bases. After removal of 0 bases from V and 5 bases from J, the junction contained 11 bases not matched to a gene. Germline CDR1 MGHRA, CDR2 YSYEKL. This CDR3 comprises 17 residues. This chain's CDR3 is CASSQDATTSGPHEQYF. In DNA form, the CDR3 reads TGCGCCAGCAGCCAAGATGCCACAACTAGCGGGCCCCACGAGCAGTACTTC.

The chain employs TRBV28 and TRBJ1-2, with TRBD1 matching over 11 bases. CDR3 length equals 16 residues. Germline V CDR1 and CDR2: MDHEN, SYDVKM. Trimming removed 2 bases from V and 8 bases from J; junction bases left unmatched: 10. The CDR3 DNA reads TGTGCCAGCAGTTTAGAACGGCAGGACAGGGGGCGAGGCTACACCTTC. It translates to CASSLERQDRGRGYTF.

The chain is built from TRBV4-3 and TRBJ2-1; D perhaps matches TRBD2 (7 bases). The germline V gene encodes CDR1 LGHNA and CDR2 YSLEER. This CDR3 has 16 amino acids. Trimming stripped 4 bases from V and 7 bases from J, with 20 bases between. The CDR3 region is CASSPNMGGGRNEQFF. CDR3 sequence (DNA): TGCGCCAGCAGCCCGAACATGGGGGGGGGCCGAAATGAGCAGTTCTTC.

The rearrangement joins TRBV5-4 to TRBJ1-1; 8 nucleotides align to TRBD1. The CDR3 runs to 17 residues. Looked up from germline, CDR1 is SGHNT and CDR2 is YYREEE (reference sequence). J was trimmed by 4 bases and V by 3 bases; bases with no gene match: 14. The CDR3 here is CASSWGQAGAIGTEAFF. CDR3 coding DNA: TGTGCCAGCAGCTGGGGACAGGCGGGGGCCATCGGCACTGAAGCTTTCTTT. The full variable domain, its missing parts supplied by reference TRBV5-4 and TRBJ1-1, is ETGVTQSPTHLIKTRGQQVTLRCSSQSGHNTVSWYQQALGQGPQFIFQYYREEENGRGNFPPRFSGLQFPNYSSELNVNALELDDSALYLCASSWGQAGAIGTEAFFGQGTRLTVV.